This T cell receptor (beta chain) was profiled in a study of response to subunit inactivated influenza vaccine. Study-level results: Researchers suggested that each seasonal influenza vaccination recruits few new T cells.

Comments on this clonotype: The antigen is undetermined.

MiXCR, applied by TCRdb to the RT-PCR reads, yields one record per CDR3 protein. The sample carries almost 600,000 distinct CDR3 sequences, less than 15% recorded once. This specimen was PBMCs from blood, taken approximately 12 days after vaccination. This TCR came from a man aged 50-60 years who received an inactivated influenza vaccine.

The chain's CDR3 is CASSPRDPSWGQYF. The CDR3 DNA follows: TGCGCCAGCAGCCCCCGGGACCCGTCGTGGGGGCAGTACTTC. The chain joins TRBV5-1 to TRBJ2-7, with D possibly being TRBD1 or TRBD2 (5 bases each). The germline V and J ends were trimmed by 4 bases and 9 bases, with 20 bases remaining between them. CDR3 length: 14 amino acids. Germline values: CDR1 SGHRS, CDR2 YFSETQ.